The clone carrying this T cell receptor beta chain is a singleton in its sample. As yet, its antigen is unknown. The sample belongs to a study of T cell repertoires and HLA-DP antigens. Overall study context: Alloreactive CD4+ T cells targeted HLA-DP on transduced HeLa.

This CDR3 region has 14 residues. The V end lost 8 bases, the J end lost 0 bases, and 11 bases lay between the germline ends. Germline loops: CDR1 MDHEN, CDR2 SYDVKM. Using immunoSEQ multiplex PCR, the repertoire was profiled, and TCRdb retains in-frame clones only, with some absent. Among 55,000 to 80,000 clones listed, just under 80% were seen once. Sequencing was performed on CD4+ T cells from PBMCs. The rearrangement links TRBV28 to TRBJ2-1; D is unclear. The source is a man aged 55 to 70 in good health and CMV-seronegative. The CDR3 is CASSEQNSYNEQFF. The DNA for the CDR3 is TGTGCCAGCTCCGAACAGAACTCCTACAATGAGCAGTTCTTC.